The 4 T cell receptor beta chains below were found in one sample sequenced in a study of blood T cell repertoires in COVID-19. The repertoire was sequenced with immunoSEQ multiplex PCR; TCRdb's copy has only in-frame clones and lacks some. The repertoire holds 300,000 to 450,000 clones, with approximately 89% as singletons. Material: PBMCs or T cells enriched from blood (not recorded which). Every receptor here comes from a man aged 35-49 years in a cohort exposed to, infected with or recovered from COVID-19 (not recorded which).

This sequence joins TRBV5-1 and TRBJ1-2; D perhaps matches TRBD1 (6 bases). Germline loops: CDR1 SGHRS, CDR2 YFSETQ. The CDR3 runs 13 residues. Trimming cost V 1 base and J 8 bases, with 12 bases left between them. CDR3 coding DNA: TGCGCCAGCAGCTTGTCGGGGGGCGGCGGCTACACCTTC. This translates into CASSLSGGGGYTF.

V gene TRBV5-1 combines with J gene TRBJ1-1; D may be TRBD1 (6 bases). The V gene lost 0 bases and the J gene lost 5 bases, with 14 bases spanning the gap. CDR1 SGHRS and CDR2 YFSETQ come from the germline V gene. CDR3 length equals 15 residues. The CDR3 DNA reads as TGCGCCAGCAGCTTGGAAAGCAGGGGTAAAACTGAAGCTTTCTTT. Its protein is CASSLESRGKTEAFF.

The chain has TRBV7-9 and TRBJ2-7, with a possible D match to TRBD2 (5 bases). From germline, CDR1 is SEHNR and CDR2 FQNEAQ (reference sequence). The CDR3 consists of 14 residues. The ends were cut back, 2 bases at V and 3 bases at J, with 11 bases in the middle. CDR3 coding DNA: TGTGCCAGCAGCTTAAGGACGGGGTACTACGAGCAGTACTTC. This codes for CASSLRTGYYEQYF. The full variable domain, completed using reference TRBV7-9 and TRBJ2-7, is DTGVSQNPRHKITKRGQNVTFRCDPISEHNRLYWYRQTLGQGPEFLTYFQNEAQLEKSRLLSDRFSAERPKGSFSTLEIQRTEQGDSAMYLCASSLRTGYYEQYFGPGTRLTVT.

V usage is TRBV9 and J usage is TRBJ1-1; tentative D call: TRBD1 (6 bases). The V and J ends lost 4 bases and 0 bases respectively, with 13 bases between them. From germline, CDR1 is SGDLS and CDR2 YYNGEE. This CDR3 contains 15 residues. The CDR3 sequence is CASSPQGSMNTEAFF. The DNA for the CDR3 is TGTGCCAGCAGCCCACAGGGTTCCATGAACACTGAAGCTTTCTTT.